The rows below give T cell receptor beta chains drawn from one sample of a study of T cell repertoires in cytomegalovirus infection. TCRdb reprocessed the reads via MiXCR and lists one record per CDR3 protein. The sample has under 500,000 distinct CDR3 sequences; about 42% are singletons. These TCRs are of unknown antigen specificity. Sequencing used cultured PBMCs, obtained from culture after CMV antigen stimulation. All receptors come from a human donor in good health (CMV status not recorded). Some clones in this sample may be carry-over from other donors' samples. CDR3s include the opening cysteine and the closing phenylalanine or tryptophan. A D gene is named only where the DNA matches it firmly. Size is omitted from some rows. Given values are once, few, many or a class for expanded clones.

>NA|TRBD2|TRBJ2-1|TRBV19
TGTGCCAGTAGTAGCTCTAGCGGGGATGAGCAGTTCTTC
CASSSSSGDEQFF
>NA|TRBD1|TRBJ2-7|TRBV5-1
TGCGCCAGCAGCTTGGCCCAGGGACAGGGGAACCACGAGCAGTACTTC
CASSLAQGQGNHEQYF
>few|TRBD2|TRBJ2-1|TRBV11-3
TGTGCCAGCAGCTCGACTAGCGGGGGGCTTGAGCAGTTCTTC
CASSSTSGGLEQFF
>many|NA|TRBJ2-1|TRBV27
TGTGCCAGCAGGGACGGAAGCTCCTACAATGAGCAGTTCTTC
CASRDGSSYNEQFF
>NA|NA|TRBJ2-1|TRBV3-1
TGTGCCAGCAGCCCAGCCGGGTTGAGCTCCTACAATGAGCAGTTCTTC
CASSPAGLSSYNEQFF
>NA|TRBD1|TRBJ2-2|TRBV4-3
TGCGCCAGCAGTAAAAGGGGAGGGACAGGGGGTAACACCGGGGAGCTGTTTTTT
CASSKRGGTGGNTGELFF
>few|NA|TRBJ2-2|TRBV6-1
TGTGCCAGCAGTTCCGGCAGGGGGGACACCGGGGAGCTGTTTTTT
CASSSGRGDTGELFF
>few|TRBD1|TRBJ1-1|TRBV28
TGTGCCAGCAGTTTAACCATCCCAGGGGGCAGGGCTGAAGCTTTCTTT
CASSLTIPGGRAEAFF
>NA|NA|TRBJ1-2|TRBV4-3
TGCGCCAGCAGCCAAGACGCAGGACCCTATGGCTACACCTTC
CASSQDAGPYGYTF
>NA|TRBD2|TRBJ2-5|TRBV6-1
TGTGCCAGCAGTCAGACGACTAGCGGGAGTAAAGAGACCCAGTACTTC
CASSQTTSGSKETQYF
>few|TRBD1|TRBJ2-7|TRBV20-1
TGCAGTGCCTCACAGGGGGCCTACGAGCAGTACTTC
CSASQGAYEQYF
>NA|NA|TRBJ2-7|TRBV7-2
TGTGCCAGCAGCTTACGGCCATGGGAGCAGTACTTC
CASSLRPWEQYF
>NA|NA|TRBJ1-1|TRBV6-5
TGTGCCAGCAGTACCCGACAGCGGATTAACACTGAAGCTTTCTTT
CASSTRQRINTEAFF
>few|NA|TRBJ1-6|TRBV7-8
TGTGCCAGCAGCCCACTACGGACGGATTCACCCCTCCACTTT
CASSPLRTDSPLHF